This T cell receptor (beta chain) was documented in a study of blood T cells in healthy people across ages (dated by TCRdb to the mid-2010s). Study-level background: In model experiments, roughly one uniquely barcoded TCR beta cDNA molecule per two T cells was captured by template switching. Using deep sequencing normalized with unique cDNA molecular identifiers, the study measured how TCR beta repertoire diversity changes with age. Four age groups were formed from the donors: young (average 16 years), middle-aged (approximately 39), aged (more than 55) and long-lived (more than 75). To avoid experimental bias, donors of different ages were distributed randomly across sequencing lanes. Using the same blood draw, the study looked at two additional independent replicas of 1 million unique cDNA reads for two donors, one aged 18 to 30 and the other aged 80 or older.

Overall results and qualifications from the work: Observed TCR beta diversity correlated strongly with the percentage of naive T cells measured by flow cytometry. Observed TCR beta diversity per million T cells fell roughly linearly with age, and a significant reduction was already apparent by age roughly 40. Because profiling used bulk unsorted PBMCs, naive and antigen-experienced compartments could not be compared conclusively. The long-lived group showed more naive CD4+ T cells, fewer expanded clones and increased TCR diversity than the aged group, suggesting age selection. Because donor CMV infection status was unknown, age-related changes in expanded clonotypes were potentially confounded. Estimates of total diversity from one million sequenced T cells were regarded as lower bounds and underestimates.

Systemically healthy Caucasian individuals from Russia, 39 in total and aged roughly 6 to 100 years, were included as donors. Each donor gave ten milliliters of peripheral blood, collected into EDTA-treated Vacutainer tubes. Ficoll-Paque density-gradient centrifugation was used to isolate PBMCs, with at least 7 million per sample. Trizol reagent was used to extract total RNA from the PBMCs, yielding at least 6 micrograms per sample. For every donor, an aliquot of PBMCs went through flow cytometry to measure the percentages of naive CD45RAhigh/CD27high T cells. This clonotype was detected a few times. No cognate antigen has been identified for it. No quality values exist for individual bases; no much larger clone is one base distant. The library was obtained by 5' RACE. The run used an Illumina HiSeq 2500. A second PCR of about 7 to 12 cycles was run with a J-beta primer mix and a sample-barcoded 5' primer. A unique molecular identifier was introduced onto each TCR beta cDNA molecule by a template-switch 5' adaptor carrying 12 random nucleotides. Each sample yielded at least 2.5 million CDR3-containing paired-end reads. First-strand cDNA was synthesized from all RNA with the Mint cDNA synthesis kit, primed by a TRBC-specific oligonucleotide. After uracil-DNA glycosylase treatment, a first 18-cycle PCR used universal primers M1SS and BC2_uni_R on all cDNA. The source study handled its data this way. For normalization, 1 million high-quality reads, each with a distinct molecular identifier, were randomly selected from each sample. Instead of being binned into consensus sequences, reads that shared molecular identifiers were thrown out. CDR3 identification, clonotype clustering and error correction used MiTCR with a Q25 quality threshold and the strictest error-elimination algorithm. A nonparametric unseen species model with Euler transformation was used to estimate lower-bound total TCR beta diversity. Starting from the raw public reads, TCRdb applied fastp trimming at Q25, assembled clones with MiXCR and retained in-frame beta chains. Rows merge per CDR3 protein into single entries with the most common DNA and genes. What appears here as the V and J calls and clone size reflects TCRdb's work, not the paper's. A total of 590,000 or so distinct CDR3 sequences appear in this sample, roughly 31% of them only once. 15% to 18% of the sample rests with the top ten.

The V and J ends are trimmed by 3 bases and 4 bases, leaving 10 bases between them. The CDR3 contains 13 residues, cysteine and phenylalanine counted. This entry keeps only the CDR3 DNA: 39 bases, framed from base 1. What was sequenced was blood. Rearrangement joined TRBV12-3 or TRBV12-4 to TRBJ2-7; confidence is insufficient to name the D gene. This receptor was obtained from a woman aged 80 or older in good health. CDR3 protein: CASSFVSEYEQYF. The nucleotide sequence is given as TGTGCCAGCAGTTTTGTTTCGGAATACGAGCAGTACTTC.